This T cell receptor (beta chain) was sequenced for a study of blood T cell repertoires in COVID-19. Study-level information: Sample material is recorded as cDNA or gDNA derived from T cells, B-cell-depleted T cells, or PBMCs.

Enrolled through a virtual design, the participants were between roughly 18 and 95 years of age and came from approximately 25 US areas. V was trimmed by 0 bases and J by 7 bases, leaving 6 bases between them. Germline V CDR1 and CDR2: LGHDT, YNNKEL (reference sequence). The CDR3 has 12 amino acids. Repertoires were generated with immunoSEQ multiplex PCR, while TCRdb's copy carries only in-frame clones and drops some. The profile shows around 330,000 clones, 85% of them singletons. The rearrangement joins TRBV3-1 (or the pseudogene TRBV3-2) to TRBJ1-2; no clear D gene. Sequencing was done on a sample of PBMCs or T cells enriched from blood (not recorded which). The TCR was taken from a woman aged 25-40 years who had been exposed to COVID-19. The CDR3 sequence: CASSQEFLGYTF. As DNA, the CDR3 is TGTGCCAGCAGCCAAGAGTTCCTTGGCTACACCTTC.